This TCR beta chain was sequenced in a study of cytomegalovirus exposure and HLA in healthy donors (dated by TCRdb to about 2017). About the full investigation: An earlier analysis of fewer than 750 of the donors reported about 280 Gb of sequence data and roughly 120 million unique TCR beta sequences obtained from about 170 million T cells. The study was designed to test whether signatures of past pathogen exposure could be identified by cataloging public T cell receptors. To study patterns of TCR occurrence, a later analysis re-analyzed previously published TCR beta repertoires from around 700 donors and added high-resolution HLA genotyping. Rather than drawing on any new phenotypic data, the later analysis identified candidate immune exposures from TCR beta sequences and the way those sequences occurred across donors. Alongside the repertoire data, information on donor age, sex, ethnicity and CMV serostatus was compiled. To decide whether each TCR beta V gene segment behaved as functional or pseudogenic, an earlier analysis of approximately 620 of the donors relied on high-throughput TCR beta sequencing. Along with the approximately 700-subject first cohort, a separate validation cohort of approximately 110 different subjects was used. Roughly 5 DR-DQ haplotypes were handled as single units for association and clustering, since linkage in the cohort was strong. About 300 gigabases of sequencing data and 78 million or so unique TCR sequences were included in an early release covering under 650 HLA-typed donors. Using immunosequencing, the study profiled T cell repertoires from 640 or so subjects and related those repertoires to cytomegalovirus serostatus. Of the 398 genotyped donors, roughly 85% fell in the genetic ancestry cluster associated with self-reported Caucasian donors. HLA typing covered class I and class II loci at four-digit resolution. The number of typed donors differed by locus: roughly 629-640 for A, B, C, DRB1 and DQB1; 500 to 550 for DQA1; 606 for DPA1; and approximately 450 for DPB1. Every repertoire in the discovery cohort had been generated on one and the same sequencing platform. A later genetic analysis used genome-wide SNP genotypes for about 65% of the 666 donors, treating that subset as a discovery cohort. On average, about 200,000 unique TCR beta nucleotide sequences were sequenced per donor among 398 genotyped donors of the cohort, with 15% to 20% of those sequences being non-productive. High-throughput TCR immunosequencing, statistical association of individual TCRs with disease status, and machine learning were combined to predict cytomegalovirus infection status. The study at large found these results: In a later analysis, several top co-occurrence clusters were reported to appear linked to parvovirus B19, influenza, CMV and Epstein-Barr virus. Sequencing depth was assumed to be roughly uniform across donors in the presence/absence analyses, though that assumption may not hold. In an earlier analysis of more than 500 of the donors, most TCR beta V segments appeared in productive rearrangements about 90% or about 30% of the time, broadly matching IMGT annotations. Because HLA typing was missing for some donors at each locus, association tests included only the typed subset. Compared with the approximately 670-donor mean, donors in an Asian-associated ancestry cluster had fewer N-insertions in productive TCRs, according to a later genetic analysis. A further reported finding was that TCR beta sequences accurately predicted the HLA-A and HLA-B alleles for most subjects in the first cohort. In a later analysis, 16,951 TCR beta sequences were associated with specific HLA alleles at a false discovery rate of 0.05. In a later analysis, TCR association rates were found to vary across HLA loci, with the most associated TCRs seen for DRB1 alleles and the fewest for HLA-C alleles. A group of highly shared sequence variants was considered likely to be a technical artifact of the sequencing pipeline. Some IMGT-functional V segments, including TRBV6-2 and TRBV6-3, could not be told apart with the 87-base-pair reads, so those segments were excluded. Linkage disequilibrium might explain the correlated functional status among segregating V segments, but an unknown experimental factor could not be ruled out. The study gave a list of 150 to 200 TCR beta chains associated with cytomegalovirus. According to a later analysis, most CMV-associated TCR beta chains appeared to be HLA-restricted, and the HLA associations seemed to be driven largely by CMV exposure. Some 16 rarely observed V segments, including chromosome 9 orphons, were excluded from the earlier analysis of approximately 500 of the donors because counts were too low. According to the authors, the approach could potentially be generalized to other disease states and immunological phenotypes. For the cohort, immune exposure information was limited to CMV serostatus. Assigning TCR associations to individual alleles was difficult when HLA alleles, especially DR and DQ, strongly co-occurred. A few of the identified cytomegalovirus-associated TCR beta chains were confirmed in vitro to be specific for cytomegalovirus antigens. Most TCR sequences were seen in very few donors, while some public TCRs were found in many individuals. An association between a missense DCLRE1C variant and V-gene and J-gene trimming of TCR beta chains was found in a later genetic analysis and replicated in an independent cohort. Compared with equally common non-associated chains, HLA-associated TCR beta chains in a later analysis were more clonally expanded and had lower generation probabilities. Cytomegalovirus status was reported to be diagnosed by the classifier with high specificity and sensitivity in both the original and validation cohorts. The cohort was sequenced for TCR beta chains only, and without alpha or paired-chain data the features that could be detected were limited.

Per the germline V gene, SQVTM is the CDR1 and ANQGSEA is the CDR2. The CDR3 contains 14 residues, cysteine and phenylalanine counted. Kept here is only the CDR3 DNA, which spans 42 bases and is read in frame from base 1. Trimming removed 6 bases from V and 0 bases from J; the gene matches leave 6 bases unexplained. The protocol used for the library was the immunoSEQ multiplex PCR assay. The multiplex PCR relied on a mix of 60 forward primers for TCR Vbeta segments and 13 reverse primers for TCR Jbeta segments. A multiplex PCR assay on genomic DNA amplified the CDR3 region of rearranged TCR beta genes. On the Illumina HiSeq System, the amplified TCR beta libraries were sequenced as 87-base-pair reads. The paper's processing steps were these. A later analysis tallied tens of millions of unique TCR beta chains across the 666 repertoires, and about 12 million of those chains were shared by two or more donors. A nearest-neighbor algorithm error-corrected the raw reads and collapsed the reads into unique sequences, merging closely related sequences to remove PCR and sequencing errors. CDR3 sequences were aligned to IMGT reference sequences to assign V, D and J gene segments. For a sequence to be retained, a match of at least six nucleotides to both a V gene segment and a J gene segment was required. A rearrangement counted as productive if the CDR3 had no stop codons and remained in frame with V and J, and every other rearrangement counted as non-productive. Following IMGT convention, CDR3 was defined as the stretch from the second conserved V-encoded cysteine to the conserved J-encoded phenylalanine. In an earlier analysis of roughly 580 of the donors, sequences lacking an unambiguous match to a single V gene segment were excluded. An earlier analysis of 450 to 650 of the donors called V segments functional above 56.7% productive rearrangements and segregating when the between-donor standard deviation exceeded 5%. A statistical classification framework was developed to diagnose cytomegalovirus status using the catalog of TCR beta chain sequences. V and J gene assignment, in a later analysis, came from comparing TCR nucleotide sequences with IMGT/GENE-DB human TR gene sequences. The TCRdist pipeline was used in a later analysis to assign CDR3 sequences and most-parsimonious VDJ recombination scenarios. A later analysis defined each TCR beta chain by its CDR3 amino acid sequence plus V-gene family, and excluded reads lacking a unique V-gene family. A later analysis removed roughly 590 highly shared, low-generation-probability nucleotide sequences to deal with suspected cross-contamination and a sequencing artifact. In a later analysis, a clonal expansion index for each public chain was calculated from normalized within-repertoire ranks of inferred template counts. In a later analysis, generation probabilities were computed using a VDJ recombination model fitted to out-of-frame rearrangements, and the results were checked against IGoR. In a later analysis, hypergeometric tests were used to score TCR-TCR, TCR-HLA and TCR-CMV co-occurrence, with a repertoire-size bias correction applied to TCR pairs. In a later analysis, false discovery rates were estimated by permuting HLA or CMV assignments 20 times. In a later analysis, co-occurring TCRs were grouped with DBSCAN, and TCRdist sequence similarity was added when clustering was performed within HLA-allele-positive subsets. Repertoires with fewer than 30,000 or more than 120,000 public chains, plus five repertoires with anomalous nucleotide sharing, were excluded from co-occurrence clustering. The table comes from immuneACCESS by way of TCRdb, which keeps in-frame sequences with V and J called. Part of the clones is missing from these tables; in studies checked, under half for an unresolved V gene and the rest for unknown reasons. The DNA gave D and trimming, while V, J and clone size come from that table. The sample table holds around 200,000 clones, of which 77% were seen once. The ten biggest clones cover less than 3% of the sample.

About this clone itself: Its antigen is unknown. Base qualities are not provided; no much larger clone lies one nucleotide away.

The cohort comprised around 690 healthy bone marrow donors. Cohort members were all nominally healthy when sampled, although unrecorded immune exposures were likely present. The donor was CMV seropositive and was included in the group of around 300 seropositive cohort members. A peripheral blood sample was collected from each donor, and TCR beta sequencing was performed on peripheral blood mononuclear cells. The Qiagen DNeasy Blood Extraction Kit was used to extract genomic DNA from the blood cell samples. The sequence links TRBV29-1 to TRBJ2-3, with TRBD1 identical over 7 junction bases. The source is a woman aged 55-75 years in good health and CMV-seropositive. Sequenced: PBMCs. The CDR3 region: CSVANRGSTDTQYF. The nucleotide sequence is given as TGCAGCGTCGCGAACAGGGGAAGCACAGATACGCAGTATTTT.